This TCR beta chain was identified during a study of T cells in Graves' hyperthyroidism and ophthalmopathy. Broader study findings: Blood also showed most of the thyroid clonotypes that were expanded above 0.001.

Amplification yielded TCR beta CDR3 regions, with RNA transcripts as the source. HTBI primers were employed in a first-round RT-PCR of the TCR CDR3. TCRdb passed the multiplex PCR reads through MiXCR, listing each CDR3 protein once. The data hold approximately 590,000 distinct CDR3 sequences, with 46% observed a single time. The CDR3 sequence is 14 residues long. Trimming cost V 5 bases and J 0 bases, with 8 bases left between them. Germline assignment: CDR1 SEHNR and CDR2 FQNEAQ (reference sequence). This clonotype turned up a few times. Antigen: not known. The sequenced sample was peripheral blood or thyroid tissue (not recorded which). The chain couples TRBV7-9 to TRBJ1-3; D is uncertain. This receptor was identified in a woman younger than 30 with Graves' hyperthyroidism. The chain's CDR3 is CASSPGNSGNTIYF. Here the CDR3 DNA reads TGTGCCAGCAGCCCGGGAAACTCTGGAAACACCATATATTTT.